Listed below are T cell receptor beta chains from one sample, sequenced in a study of cytomegalovirus exposure and HLA in healthy donors. The table came from immunoSEQ multiplex PCR; TCRdb's copy has only in-frame clones and leaves some out. This table holds around 110,000 clones, under 70% found once. Sequencing was performed on PBMCs. The receptor source for this set is a man aged 25 to 40 in good health and CMV-seropositive. CDR3s include the opening cysteine and the closing phenylalanine or tryptophan. The D gene is left open where the match is weak. Part of the rows lack a size; the others show once, few, many or a class for expanded clones.

V	size	D	J	CDR3	DNA
TRBV5-5	NA	NA	TRBJ1-1	CASSLGQGGTEAFF	TGTGCCAGCAGCTTGGGGCAGGGAGGTACTGAAGCTTTCTTT
TRBV19	once	TRBD1	TRBJ1-4	CASSHRGNEKLFF	TGTGCCAGTAGTCACAGGGGCAATGAAAAACTGTTTTTT
TRBV29-1	NA	NA	TRBJ1-3	CSVVPTGSGNTIYF	TGCAGCGTTGTTCCAACAGGGAGTGGAAACACCATATATTTT
TRBV30	NA	TRBD1	TRBJ1-4	CAWSSGEQGASNEKLFF	TGTGCCTGGAGTTCAGGGGAACAGGGGGCTTCTAATGAAAAACTGTTTTTT
TRBV30	NA	NA	TRBJ1-5	CAWRGAGGNQPQHF	TGTGCCTGGAGGGGAGCAGGGGGCAATCAGCCCCAGCATTTT
TRBV5-6	few	TRBD1	TRBJ1-1	CASSSDRGGPFF	TGTGCCAGCAGCTCGGACAGGGGAGGACCTTTCTTT
TRBV6-1	NA	NA	TRBJ1-3	CASSGGLGVLSGNTIYF	TGTGCCAGCAGTGGAGGACTAGGGGTGCTCTCTGGAAACACCATATATTTT
TRBV21-1	once	NA	TRBJ1-2	CASSNDRVIYGYTF	TGTGCCAGCAGCAACGACAGGGTGATCTATGGCTACACCTTC
TRBV28	few	TRBD2	TRBJ2-4	CASSLGRLAGERGYF	TGTGCCAGCAGTTTAGGGCGGCTAGCGGGAGAAAGAGGGTACTTC
TRBV29-1	NA	NA	TRBJ1-2	CSVPGSANYGYTF	TGCAGCGTACCCGGGAGCGCTAACTATGGCTACACCTTC
TRBV5-4	NA	NA	TRBJ2-1	CASSEDLSSYNEQFF	TGTGCCAGCAGCGAGGACTTGAGCTCCTACAATGAGCAGTTCTTC
TRBV4-1	NA	NA	TRBJ2-6	CASSPQGRSGANVLTF	TGCGCCAGCAGCCCGCAGGGAAGGTCTGGGGCCAACGTCCTGACTTTC
TRBV7-6	NA	TRBD2	TRBJ2-1	CASSLLFLAGVPLNEQFF	TGTGCCAGCAGCCTCCTTTTCCTAGCGGGAGTACCCCTTAATGAGCAGTTCTTC
TRBV4-2	once	TRBD2	TRBJ2-3	CASSPNLAGGSTDTQYF	TGTGCCAGCAGCCCCAATCTAGCGGGGGGGTCCACAGATACGCAGTATTTT
TRBV7-2	once	TRBD2	TRBJ2-3	CASSLGGRAGDTQYF	TGTGCCAGCAGCTTAGGCGGGAGGGCGGGAGATACGCAGTATTTT
TRBV25-1	once	TRBD1	TRBJ1-2	CASRETTRTGTGWGYTF	TGTGCCAGCAGGGAGACCACGCGAACCGGGACAGGGTGGGGCTACACCTTC
TRBV27	few	TRBD2	TRBJ2-7	CASSSILTSGDYEQYF	TGTGCCAGCAGTTCTATTCTGACTAGCGGGGACTACGAGCAGTACTTC
TRBV7-9	once	TRBD1	TRBJ2-2	CASSSKGAANTGELFF	TGTGCCAGCAGCTCGAAGGGGGCCGCGAACACCGGGGAGCTGTTTTTT
TRBV5-3	NA	TRBD2	TRBJ2-1	CARSPGLAGGSYNEQFF	TGTGCCAGAAGCCCGGGACTAGCGGGGGGCTCCTACAATGAGCAGTTCTTC
TRBV2	NA	TRBD1	TRBJ1-2	CASSTLDRNYGYTF	TGTGCCAGCAGTACCCTGGACAGGAACTATGGCTACACCTTC
TRBV5-1	NA	TRBD1	TRBJ2-1	CASSWDRLEQFF	TGCGCCAGCAGCTGGGACAGGCTTGAGCAGTTCTTC
TRBV10-1	NA	NA	TRBJ2-4	CASSADGGTLKNIQYF	TGCGCCAGCAGTGCTGATGGAGGGACGCTCAAAAACATTCAGTACTTC
TRBV19	few	NA	TRBJ1-4	CASSITGGTSYEKLFF	TGTGCCAGTAGTATCACGGGGGGCACATCTTATGAAAAACTGTTTTTT
TRBV27	NA	NA	TRBJ1-5	CAISAWQGAPQHF	TGTGCCATCTCGGCTTGGCAGGGCGCACCCCAGCATTTT
TRBV5-1	NA	NA	TRBJ2-6	CASSLGDSGANVLTF	TGCGCCAGCAGCTTAGGGGACTCTGGGGCCAACGTCCTGACTTTC